This T cell receptor (beta chain) was identified during a study of blood T cell repertoires in COVID-19. J was trimmed by 5 bases and V by 7 bases; bases with no gene match: 1. The CDR3 totals 11 residues. Measured with immunoSEQ multiplex PCR; TCRdb has only the in-frame clones, and not every one. The sample records 75,000 to 90,000 clones, around 88% being singletons. The clonotype comes from a man in his forties or fifties with active COVID-19. Material for sequencing was peripheral blood. This chain joins TRBV12-3 or TRBV12-4 and TRBJ1-2, with 7 bases matching TRBD1. The CDR3 DNA sequence: TGTGCCAGCACACAGGGGTATGGCTACACCTTC. Amino acid sequence: CASTQGYGYTF.